The entry below gives a single T cell receptor (beta chain) sequence along with its context. As yet, its antigen is unknown. The sample is drawn from a study of T cell responses to AZD1222 COVID-19 vaccine. Overall study: Pooled together were second doses at about 4 or about 12 weeks. Study conclusions and caveats: The breadth and depth of Spike-specific TCRs increased once two AZD1222 doses had been given. Every sample of the repertoires postdated the peak T cell response. It was only 6 or 7 AZD1222 recipients who were seropositive at baseline.

Profiled with immunoSEQ multiplex PCR; TCRdb holds only in-frame clones, not every one. The sample shows 96,000 or so clones, 80% to 90% of them seen only once. Germline loops: CDR1 SGHRS, CDR2 YFSETQ. V was pared by 0 bases and J by 0 bases, with 16 bases between. CDR3 length equals 17 residues. The chain recombines TRBV5-1 with TRBJ2-7, with a possible D match to TRBD2 (5 bases). The sample in question was peripheral blood, obtained on day 0 of AZD1222 vaccination. This TCR derives from an adult in good health. In nucleotides, the CDR3 is TGCGCCAGCAGCTTGGGCCCCCGTGGAGGAGACTCCTACGAGCAGTACTTC. It yields the protein CASSLGPRGGDSYEQYF.